This T cell receptor beta chain was identified in a study of T cells in Graves' hyperthyroidism and ophthalmopathy. Study summary: Upon initial diagnosis and before any treatment, peripheral blood was collected.

Exclusions: uncontrolled infection, other autoimmune disease, pregnancy, lactation. Amplified TCR beta CDR3 regions came from RNA transcripts. The TCR CDR3 first-round RT-PCR relied on the HTBI primer set. TCRdb recomputed calls from the multiplex PCR reads with MiXCR, one row per CDR3 protein. The data show 200,000 to 300,000 distinct CDR3 sequences, less than 20% seen once. Study-level points and caveats: Most thyroid clonotypes expanded above 0.001 were also detected in blood.

This clonotype appeared many times. Its target is not known. Trimming at V came to 3 bases and at J to 0 bases, leaving 4 bases not matched to a gene. Germline V gene sequence: CDR1 LGHDT, CDR2 YNNKEL (reference sequence). The CDR3 length is 15 residues. The V gene is TRBV3-1, the J gene TRBJ1-1; 7 nucleotides agree with TRBD1. This TCR was sampled from a woman in her late teens or twenties with Graves' ophthalmopathy. The material sequenced was blood. CDR3 nucleotides: TGTGCCAGCAGCCAGCCCGGGACAGTGAACACTGAAGCTTTCTTT. Its protein is CASSQPGTVNTEAFF.